This T cell receptor beta chain was retrieved from a study of CD8 T cells in Susac syndrome. Comment on this clonotype: As yet, its antigen is unknown.

Regarding the study as a whole: Across the total CD8+ repertoires, sixteen Susac-specific public clones were found. The CD8+ TEMRA repertoires yielded about five such clones.

V dropped 6 bases and J dropped 4; count of bases not matched to a gene: 21. The germline V gene has CDR1 DFQATT and CDR2 SNEGSKA (reference sequence). The CDR3 is 17 amino acids. RNA totalling roughly 0.45 to 1 ug underwent reverse transcription with random hexamers. From the immunoSEQ multiplex PCR reads, TCRdb called clonotypes with MiXCR, one entry per CDR3 protein. The table has some 75,000 distinct CDR3 sequences, approximately 93% seen once; the top ten hold around 0.45%. The study sequenced TCR beta in blood CD8+ and CD4+ T cells. Specimen: CD8+ T cells from PBMCs. This sequence originates from a human donor with Susac syndrome. V and J are TRBV20-1 and TRBJ2-7; 7 bases match TRBD1. In DNA form, the CDR3 reads TGCAGTGCCAATGAAATTCAAAGAGGGGGCATTTCTTACGAGCAGTACTTC. Its translation: CSANEIQRGGISYEQYF.